This TCR beta chain was documented in a study of T cell responses to AZD1222 COVID-19 vaccine. Overall study results and limits: Unmutated variant regions are reportedly targeted by nearly half of spike-specific TCRs. The breadth and depth of Spike-specific TCRs increased once two AZD1222 doses had been given.

Trimming took 4 bases from V and 8 from J, leaving 14 bases between them. This CDR3 is 13 amino acids long. The germline gives CDR1 MNHEY, CDR2 SMNVEV (reference sequence). Pooled in the analysis were second doses at about 4 or about 12 weeks. Regarding this clone: Its antigen remains unknown.

Profiling relied on immunoSEQ multiplex PCR, and the TCRdb table lists in-frame clones only, not all of them. The data contain roughly 150,000 clones, about 89% of them singletons. This chain links TRBV27 with TRBJ1-2, with D unresolved. Sequenced here: peripheral blood, sampled 28 days after the second AZD1222 dose. The receptor was derived from an adult who received the AZD1222 COVID-19 vaccine. CDR3 bases: TGTGCCAGCAGTTCCCAGCCTTGGGCCGGCTACACCTTC. It translates to CASSSQPWAGYTF.